Listed here are 31 T cell receptor beta chains from one sample, sequenced in a study of response to subunit inactivated influenza vaccine. TCRdb independently ran MiXCR on the RT-PCR reads; one entry per CDR3 protein. The table has 600,000 to 850,000 distinct CDR3 sequences, roughly 15% seen once. The starting material was PBMCs from blood, obtained approximately 15 days before vaccination. The source is a man aged 45-65 years who received an inactivated influenza vaccine.

This clonotype has at least ten counts. The junction does not match germline at one end; this may be a read error. V gene TRBV9 combines with J gene TRBJ2-7; the D is unclear. CDR3 size: 15 residues. Looked up from germline, CDR1 is SGDLS and CDR2 is YYNGEE. The CDR3 protein is CASSVGGSLHNGINF. DNA for the CDR3: TGTGCCAGCAGCGTAGGTGGTAGTCTGCATAATGGCATCAACTTC.

This clonotype has just a few counts. The CDR3: CSARPGHGNTEAFF. CDR3 in DNA: TGCAGTGCTAGGCCCGGCCATGGGAACACTGAAGCTTTCTTT. The V call is TRBV20-1, the J call TRBJ1-1; D remains ambiguous. The length of the CDR3 is 14 residues. V was pared by 3 bases and J by 1 base, with 12 bases between. The germline V gene encodes CDR1 DFQATT and CDR2 SNEGSKA (reference sequence).

This clonotype was observed a few times. This sequence joins TRBV20-1 and TRBJ2-1; a weak D match, TRBD2 (7 bases). This CDR3 region has 16 residues. V shed 1 base and J shed 3 bases, with 16 bases lying between them. Germline-derived CDR1 and CDR2 are DFQATT and SNEGSKA (reference sequence). The CDR3 here is CSARVLRGALYNEQFF. As DNA, the CDR3 is TGCAGTGCTAGAGTCCTACGGGGGGCGCTCTACAATGAGCAGTTCTTC.

The V call is TRBV7-9, the J call TRBJ2-7, with a tentative D call TRBD2 (6 bases). V lost 0 bases and J lost 7, with 19 bases in between. This CDR3 has 16 residues. CDR1 SEHNR and CDR2 FQNEAQ come from the germline V gene (reference sequence). The CDR3 loop is CASSLAERAGWGEQYF. CDR3 nucleotides: TGTGCCAGCAGCTTAGCTGAGCGGGCAGGCTGGGGGGAGCAGTACTTC.

The chain links TRBV6-1 to TRBJ2-1, with 7 bases aligning to TRBD1. Germline V gene lookup returns CDR1 MNHNS and CDR2 SASEGT. The CDR3 covers 16 residues. Trimming took 6 bases from V and 3 from J; bases not matched to a gene: 11. CDR3 in amino acids: CASSRPTAGGYNEQFF. DNA for the CDR3: TGTGCCAGCAGCCGCCCTACCGCAGGGGGCTACAATGAGCAGTTCTTC.

The genes are TRBV24-1 and TRBJ2-7, with a tentative D call TRBD1 (6 bases). Trimming took 3 bases from V and 5 from J, leaving 10 bases between them. The V gene's germline CDR1 is KGHDR and CDR2 SFDVKD. The CDR3 spans 13 residues. CDR3 in DNA: TGTGCCACCAGTGATCAACACAGGGACGAGCAGTACTTC. It is translated as CATSDQHRDEQYF.

The rearrangement joins TRBV7-2 to TRBJ2-3; 8 bases map to TRBD1. The CDR3 is made up of 15 amino acids. The V segment lost 5 bases and the J segment 3 bases; nucleotides outside the gene matches: 7. The germline CDR1 and CDR2 sequences are SGHTA and FQGNSA. The DNA for the CDR3 is TGTGCCAGCAGCACCGCAGGGGGCGGGACAGATACGCAGTATTTT. Protein sequence: CASSTAGGGTDTQYF.

Turning to this clonotype: Just one base apart from a much larger clone, this may be a read error. This chain connects TRBV5-5 to TRBJ2-3, with 14 nucleotides matching TRBD2. Germline V gene data show CDR1 as SGHKS and CDR2 as YYEKEE (reference sequence). This CDR3 is built from 17 residues. The CDR3 coding sequence is TGTGCCAGCAGCTTGGCCGGGACTAGCGGGAGCTATGATACGGAGTATTTT. Translating it yields CASSLAGTSGSYDTEYF.

The V gene is TRBV29-1, the J gene TRBJ1-4, with TRBD1 matching 7 bases. Germline trimming cut 7 bases from V and 5 bases from J; bases unmatched to any gene: 4. This CDR3 contains 12 residues. The germline V gene has CDR1 SQVTM and CDR2 ANQGSEA. The CDR3 here is CSGQGLNEKLFF. Here the CDR3 DNA reads TGCAGCGGACAGGGACTAAATGAAAAACTGTTTTTT.

This clonotype was recorded many times. The rearrangement joins TRBV29-1 to TRBJ2-3; 7 nucleotides match TRBD1. Germline loops: CDR1 SQVTM, CDR2 ANQGSEA. Trimming took 6 bases from V and 1 from J; bases not matched to a gene: 7. The length of the CDR3 is 14 residues. CDR3 residues: CSVERQGGTDTQYF. The CDR3 bases are TGCAGCGTAGAACGACAGGGTGGCACAGATACGCAGTATTTT.

To note about this clonotype: A read error is possible here, since a much larger clone lies one base away. The chain uses TRBV5-1 and TRBJ1-5, with 9 bases lining up with TRBD1. There are 14 residues in the CDR3. Germline V gene lookup returns CDR1 SGHRS and CDR2 YFSETQ. J gave up 9 bases and V 6 bases, and 10 bases lay outside the gene matches. CDR3 region: CASTRTGDRPPQHF. The CDR3 DNA reads TGCGCCAGCACCCGGACAGGGGATCGTCCGCCCCAGCATTTT.

This clonotype was found many times. The rearrangement joins TRBV4-2 to TRBJ2-7, with D uncertain. The CDR3 runs 13 residues. The V end lost 0 bases, the J end lost 3 bases, and 6 bases lay between the germline ends. The germline V gene has CDR1 LGHNA and CDR2 YNFKEQ. CDR3 coding DNA: TGTGCCAGCAGCCAAGAACGAGGCTACGAGCAGTACTTC. Translated: CASSQERGYEQYF.

Only a few counts were recorded for this clonotype. This chain joins TRBV29-1 and TRBJ2-4; TRBD2 aligns across 13 bases. The CDR3 is made up of 15 amino acids. The ends lost 7 bases at V and 8 bases at J; junction bases unmatched: 11. Germline CDR1 SQVTM, CDR2 ANQGSEA. The CDR3 protein is CSGRLAGGPFYIQYF. The CDR3 region has the DNA TGCAGCGGTCGACTAGCGGGGGGCCCCTTTTACATTCAGTACTTC.

This clonotype was recorded a few times. The V gene is TRBV19, the J gene TRBJ2-4, with 9 bases lining up with TRBD1. The CDR3 totals 15 residues. J gave up 7 bases and V 4 bases, and 8 bases lay outside the gene matches. Germline CDR1 LNHDA, CDR2 SQIVND (reference sequence). As DNA, the CDR3 is TGTGCCAGTAGTACATCGACAGGGGGACGGAACATTCAGTACTTC. Its protein product is CASSTSTGGRNIQYF.

This clonotype was counted at least ten times. The chain recombines TRBV12-3 or TRBV12-4 with TRBJ1-2; D remains ambiguous. Trimming removed 7 bases from V and 4 bases from J, with 10 bases in between. The CDR3 is made up of 12 amino acids. The CDR3: CASKTRSYGYTF. The CDR3 nucleotides read TGTGCCAGCAAGACGCGGTCCTATGGCTACACCTTC.

This chain joins TRBV20-1 and TRBJ2-3; the D gene is possibly TRBD2 (6 bases). There are 13 residues in the CDR3. The germline V gene encodes CDR1 DFQATT and CDR2 SNEGSKA (reference sequence). The V and J ends lost 3 bases and 2 bases respectively, with 9 bases between them. This CDR3 reads CSASGGNTDTQYF. The CDR3 DNA is TGCAGTGCTAGTGGAGGGAACACAGATACGCAGTATTTT.

This clonotype appeared many times. V is TRBV7-2 and J is TRBJ1-1, with D maybe TRBD1 (5 bases). The V and J ends lost 4 bases and 5 bases respectively, with 11 bases between them. This CDR3 has 13 amino acids. The germline CDR1 and CDR2 sequences are SGHTA and FQGNSA. In DNA, the CDR3 is TGTGCCAGCAGCTCAGGGTTGTGGACTGAAGCTTTCTTT. Its translation is CASSSGLWTEAFF.

This chain uses TRBV29-1 with TRBJ2-7; 9 bases line up with TRBD1. Unmatched junction bases numbered 8, after V lost 7 bases and J lost 4 bases. The germline V gene has CDR1 SQVTM and CDR2 ANQGSEA. This CDR3 spans 13 amino acids. CDR3 loop: CSAGTGKGYEQYF. The DNA of the CDR3 is TGCAGCGCAGGGACAGGGAAGGGTTACGAGCAGTACTTC.

V and J are TRBV27 and TRBJ2-7, with 12 bases that match TRBD2. Germline CDR1 and CDR2: MNHEY and SMNVEV (reference sequence). This CDR3 spans 16 amino acids. Germline trimming cut 3 bases from V and 3 bases from J; bases unmatched to any gene: 6. The CDR3 DNA sequence: TGTGCCAGCAGTTTTGGACTAGCGGGACAGGGCTACGAGCAGTACTTC. This gives the protein CASSFGLAGQGYEQYF.

Turning to this clonotype: Sequence at one end of the junction differs from germline and may be a read error. J is TRBJ2-2 and V is TRBV20-1; tentatively, D is TRBD2 (5 bases). This CDR3 comprises 12 residues. CDR1 is DFQATT, CDR2 SNEGSKA, per germline (reference sequence). CDR3 coding DNA: TGCAGTGCTAGTAACTCGCCCGGGGTGCTGTTTTTT. As protein: CSASNSPGVLFF.

This clonotype was observed many times. The V and J genes are TRBV5-5 and TRBJ2-3; perhaps TRBD1 as D (6 bases). Trimming stripped 5 bases from V and 0 bases from J, with 13 bases between. This CDR3 region has 15 residues. The germline V gene has CDR1 SGHKS and CDR2 YYEKEE (reference sequence). The CDR3 sequence is CASSLGQSSTDTQYF. CDR3 nucleotides: TGTGCCAGCAGTCTCGGACAGTCTAGCACAGATACGCAGTATTTT.

This clonotype has just a few counts. V usage is TRBV24-1 and J usage is TRBJ2-7; no clear D gene. V was shortened by 2 bases and J by 2 bases, with 12 bases between the two germline ends. The CDR3 sequence is 15 residues long. CDR1 and CDR2 (germline): KGHDR, SFDVKD. The CDR3 DNA follows: TGTGCCACCAGTGATTCGACACGCTCAGCCTACGAGCAGTACTTC. Amino acid sequence: CATSDSTRSAYEQYF.

This clonotype has at least ten counts. CDR3 loop: CATSRDVRGLSHEQYF. In DNA form, the CDR3 reads TGTGCCACCAGCAGAGACGTCAGGGGGCTTTCCCACGAGCAGTACTTC. The chain combines TRBV15 with TRBJ2-7; 8 nucleotides match TRBD1. J gave up 5 bases and V 0 bases, and 9 bases lay outside the gene matches. The CDR3 is 16 amino acids. The germline V gene has CDR1 LNHNV and CDR2 YYDKDF (reference sequence).

In its sample, this clonotype was seen many times. The genes are TRBV12-3 or TRBV12-4 and TRBJ2-1; possible D gene TRBD2, 5 bases. The CDR3 is 14 amino acids. V lost 5 bases and J 7 bases, leaving 15 bases between the germline ends. The CDR3 nucleotides are TGTGCCAGCAGTACCGAGGGTAGGTGGAATGAGCAGTTCTTC. This translates into CASSTEGRWNEQFF.

The V and J genes are TRBV12-3 or TRBV12-4 and TRBJ2-1; 8 nucleotides align to TRBD2. CDR3 length: 16 residues. The V gene end was trimmed by 4 bases and the J gene end by 7 bases; junction bases not matched to a gene: 12. CDR3 sequence reads: CASSSPWRGAPNEQFF. CDR3 DNA: TGTGCCAGCAGTTCACCCTGGCGGGGGGCCCCAAATGAGCAGTTCTTC.

This clonotype was recorded at least ten times. V and J are TRBV5-6 and TRBJ2-1, with 9 bases identical to TRBD2. J was trimmed by 6 bases and V by 4 bases; bases with no gene match: 5. In germline, CDR1 is SGHDT, CDR2 YYEEEE. The CDR3 consists of 14 residues. As DNA, the CDR3 is TGTGCCAGCAGCCTAGCGGGGCCGATCAATGAGCAGTTCTTC. Its translation is CASSLAGPINEQFF.

CDR3 protein: CASSEIQANTEAFF. CDR3 sequence (DNA): TGTGCCAGCAGTGAAATTCAGGCGAACACTGAAGCTTTCTTT. This chain joins TRBV6-1 and TRBJ1-1, with D unresolved. The CDR3 sequence is 14 residues long. V shed 2 bases and J shed 1 base, with 8 bases lying between them. The germline V gene encodes CDR1 MNHNS and CDR2 SASEGT.

A few counts support this clonotype. The chain links TRBV20-1 to TRBJ2-5; D call uncertain. The germline V gene encodes CDR1 DFQATT and CDR2 SNEGSKA (reference sequence). The CDR3 extends over 14 amino acids. Trimming removed 0 bases at V and 4 bases at J, with 12 bases between. CDR3 protein: CSARDGSTGETQYF. The CDR3 DNA is TGCAGTGCTAGAGATGGCAGTACGGGAGAGACCCAGTACTTC.

In this sample, this clonotype turned up a few times. The rearrangement joins TRBV28 to TRBJ2-7, with 9 bases identical to TRBD2. The germline gives CDR1 MDHEN, CDR2 SYDVKM. CDR3 length equals 19 residues. Trimming removed 1 base from V and 4 bases from J; junction bases left unmatched: 17. For the CDR3, the DNA is TGTGCCAGCAGTTTATCGGGTAGCGGGAGTCCCCCCGGTGGATACGAGCAGTACTTC. Its translation: CASSLSGSGSPPGGYEQYF. Using reference TRBV28 and TRBJ2-7 for the parts outside the CDR3, the full variable domain is DVKVTQSSRYLVKRTGEKVFLECVQDMDHENMFWYRQDPGLGLRLIYFSYDVKMKEKGDIPEGYSVSREKKERFSLILESASTNQTSMYLCASSLSGSGSPPGGYEQYFGPGTRLTVT.

This clonotype has only a few counts. CDR3 residues: CATTAGGIDEQYF. The CDR3 DNA sequence: TGTGCCACCACCGCCGGGGGCATAGACGAGCAGTACTTC. The chain uses TRBV12-3 or TRBV12-4 and TRBJ2-7; possibly TRBD1 or TRBD2 for D (6 bases each). The CDR3 runs to 13 residues. Trimming removed 10 bases from V and 5 bases from J, with 18 bases in between.

This clonotype was counted only a few times. This chain uses TRBV6-1 with TRBJ2-3; 9 nucleotides align to TRBD2. Germline V gene lookup returns CDR1 MNHNS and CDR2 SASEGT. The length of the CDR3 is 17 residues. The V gene end was trimmed by 7 bases and the J gene end by 0 bases; junction bases not matched to a gene: 11. The CDR3 DNA reads as TGTGCCAGCACCCTTTGGGCTAGCGGGACTAGCACAGATACGCAGTATTTT. It encodes CASTLWASGTSTDTQYF.